These T cell receptor beta chains were read from a single sample in a study of OX40 agonist ivuxolimab in advanced cancers. Produced via immunoSEQ multiplex PCR; TCRdb's table is partial and in-frame only. Of 73,000 or so clones in the sample, more than 85% were seen once. Sequenced material: CD4+ or CD8+ T cells sorted from blood, taken in a trial of the OX40 agonist ivuxolimab. These receptors came from an adult with an advanced solid tumor such as melanoma, head and neck, liver or kidney cancer. CDR3s include the opening cysteine and the closing phenylalanine or tryptophan. D genes are given only for firm matches. The size field is filled for only some rows; it gives once, few, many or a size class.

TRBV27,15,TRBD1,TRBJ1-3,-,CASSLQGAAGNTIYF,TGTGCCAGCAGCCTACAGGGGGCGGCTGGAAACACCATATATTTT
TRBV11-2,17,-,TRBJ2-5,-,CASSLQGTLPYQETQYF,TGTGCCAGCAGCCTCCAGGGGACACTACCTTACCAAGAGACCCAGTACTTC
TRBV5-1,15,-,TRBJ1-5,-,CASSLGGTLNQPQHF,TGCGCCAGCAGCTTGGGGGGGACCTTAAATCAGCCCCAGCATTTT
TRBV9,15,-,TRBJ2-7,-,CASSVEGMEPYEQYF,TGTGCCAGCAGCGTAGAGGGGATGGAACCCTACGAGCAGTACTTC
TRBV6-5,14,-,TRBJ1-1,-,CASTVSQGYAEAFF,TGTGCCAGCACCGTATCTCAGGGTTACGCTGAAGCTTTCTTT
TRBV18,14,-,TRBJ2-1,-,CASSPHGGFDEQFF,TGTGCCAGCTCACCGCACGGGGGATTCGATGAGCAGTTCTTC
TRBV10-3,16,-,TRBJ2-7,-,CAISESPTGQPYEQYF,TGTGCCATCAGTGAGTCACCTACAGGGCAACCCTACGAGCAGTACTTC
TRBV9,15,-,TRBJ2-2,-,CASSVDNRNTGELFF,TGTGCCAGCAGCGTAGATAACAGGAACACCGGGGAGCTGTTTTTT
TRBV5-1,17,-,TRBJ1-2,-,CASSSYREGGADYGYTF,TGCGCCAGCAGCTCCTACCGTGAGGGGGGCGCGGACTATGGCTACACCTTC
TRBV27,14,-,TRBJ2-7,-,CASSLSPGGYEQYF,TGTGCCAGCAGTTTATCGCCCGGAGGGTACGAGCAGTACTTC
TRBV11-2,15,TRBD1,TRBJ1-2,-,CASSWGQGSNYGYTF,TGTGCCAGCAGCTGGGGACAGGGCAGTAACTATGGCTACACCTTC
TRBV9,15,-,TRBJ1-2,-,CASSVAREKIYGYTF,TGTGCCAGCAGCGTAGCTCGGGAAAAGATCTATGGCTACACCTTC
TRBV27,14,TRBD1,TRBJ2-7,once,CASRQTGGLYEQYF,TGTGCCAGCAGGCAGACAGGGGGCCTCTACGAGCAGTACTTC
TRBV19,13,TRBD1,TRBJ1-4,-,CASTRQGMEKLFF,TGTGCCAGTACTCGACAGGGTATGGAAAAACTGTTTTTT
TRBV19,13,-,TRBJ2-7,-,CASSIDYRVEQYF,TGTGCCAGTAGTATAGATTACCGCGTCGAGCAGTACTTC
TRBV9,13,-,TRBJ2-7,-,CASSATSRNEQYF,TGTGCCAGCAGCGCGACCTCCCGAAACGAGCAGTACTTC
TRBV13,13,-,TRBJ2-1,-,CASSWTSDNEQFF,TGTGCCAGCAGCTGGACTTCGGACAATGAGCAGTTCTTC
TRBV5-1,16,TRBD1,TRBJ2-2,-,CASSIPGTGGTGELFF,TGCGCCAGCAGCATACCCGGGACAGGGGGCACCGGGGAGCTGTTTTTT
TRBV6-5,16,TRBD2,TRBJ2-1,-,CASSYFSGGRYNEQFF,TGTGCCAGCAGTTACTTCTCGGGGGGACGTTACAATGAGCAGTTCTTC
TRBV5-4,14,-,TRBJ2-7,-,CASSRSGFSYEQYF,TGTGCCAGCAGCCGCAGCGGGTTTTCCTACGAGCAGTACTTC
TRBV7-8,17,TRBD1,TRBJ1-5,-,CASSLYGTGDLYQPQHF,TGTGCCAGCAGCTTATACGGGACAGGGGATCTTTATCAGCCCCAGCATTTT